This T cell receptor (beta chain) came from a study of blood T cell repertoires in COVID-19. As for the study in general: Whether acute or convalescent, the COVID-19 samples came from the United States, Italy and Spain. PBMCs, B-cell-depleted T cells, or T cells were the source of the cDNA or gDNA that made up the material.

The count of this clone is one. The trim removed 0 bases at V and 4 bases at J, leaving 4 bases unmatched. Germline CDR1 MRHNA, CDR2 SNTAGT. The CDR3 is 15 amino acids. In the study's own analysis: Estimation of nucleated cell counts was performed using reference gene primer amplification. This table comes from immunoSEQ multiplex PCR, and its TCRdb copy is limited to in-frame clones, with some not included. The D gene and trimming were derived from the DNA, and the V and J assignments and clone size from that table. The sample has about 230,000 clones, 65% to 90% seen once. Seattle patient enrollment occurred during active infection, with longitudinal follow-up thereafter.

The sequencing input was peripheral blood. The TCR comes from a man aged 50-60 years with COVID-19, enrolled during active disease. The rearrangement joins TRBV6-4 to TRBJ1-1; 8 bases match TRBD1. CDR3 sequence reads: CASSDSADRGTEAFF. For the CDR3, the DNA is TGTGCCAGCAGTGACTCGGCAGACAGGGGCACTGAAGCTTTCTTT.